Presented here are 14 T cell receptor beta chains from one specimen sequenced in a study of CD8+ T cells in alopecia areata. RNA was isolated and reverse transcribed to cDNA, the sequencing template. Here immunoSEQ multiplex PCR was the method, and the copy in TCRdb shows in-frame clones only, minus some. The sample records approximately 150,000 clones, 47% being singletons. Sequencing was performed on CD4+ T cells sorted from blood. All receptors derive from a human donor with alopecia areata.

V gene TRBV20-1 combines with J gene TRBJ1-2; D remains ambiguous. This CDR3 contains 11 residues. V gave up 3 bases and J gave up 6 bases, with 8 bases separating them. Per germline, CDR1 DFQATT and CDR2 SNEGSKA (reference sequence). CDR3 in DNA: TGCAGTGCTAGGTTCGTGGATGGCTACACCTTC. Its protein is CSARFVDGYTF.

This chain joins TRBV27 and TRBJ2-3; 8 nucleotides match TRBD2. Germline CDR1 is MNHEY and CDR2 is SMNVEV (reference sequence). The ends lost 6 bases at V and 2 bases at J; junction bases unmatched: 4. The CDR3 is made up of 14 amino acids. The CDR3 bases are TGTGCCAGCAGAATTAGCGGGATCACAGATACGCAGTATTTT. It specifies CASRISGITDTQYF.

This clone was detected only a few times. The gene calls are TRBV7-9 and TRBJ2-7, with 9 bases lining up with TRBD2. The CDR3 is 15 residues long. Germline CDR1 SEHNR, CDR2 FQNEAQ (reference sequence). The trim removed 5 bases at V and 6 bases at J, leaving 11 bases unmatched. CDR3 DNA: TGTGCCAGCAGCATTATAGCGGGGGCCTCTAGCGAGCAGTACTTC. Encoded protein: CASSIIAGASSEQYF.

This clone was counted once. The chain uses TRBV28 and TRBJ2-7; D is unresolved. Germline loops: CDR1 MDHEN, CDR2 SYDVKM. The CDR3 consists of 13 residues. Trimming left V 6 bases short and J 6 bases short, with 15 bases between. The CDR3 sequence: CASRPGSIGEQYF. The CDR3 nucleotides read TGTGCCAGCAGACCAGGAAGTATTGGCGAGCAGTACTTC.

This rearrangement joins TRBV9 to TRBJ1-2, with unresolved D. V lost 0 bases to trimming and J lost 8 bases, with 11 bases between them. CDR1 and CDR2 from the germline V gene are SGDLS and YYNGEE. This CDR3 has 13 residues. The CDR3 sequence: CASSVDLGRGYTF. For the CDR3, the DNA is TGTGCCAGCAGCGTAGACCTAGGACGGGGCTACACCTTC. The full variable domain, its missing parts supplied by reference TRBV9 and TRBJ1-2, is DSGVTQTPKHLITATGQRVTLRCSPRSGDLSVYWYQQSLDQGLQFLIQYYNGEERAKGNILERFSAQQFPDLHSELNLSSLELGDSALYFCASSVDLGRGYTFGSGTRLTVV.

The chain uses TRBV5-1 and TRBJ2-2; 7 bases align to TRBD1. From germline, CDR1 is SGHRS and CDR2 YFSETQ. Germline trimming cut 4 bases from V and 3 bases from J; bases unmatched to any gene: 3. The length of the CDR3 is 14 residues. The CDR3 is CASSGTVHTGELFF. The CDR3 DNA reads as TGCGCCAGCAGCGGGACAGTTCACACCGGGGAGCTGTTTTTT.

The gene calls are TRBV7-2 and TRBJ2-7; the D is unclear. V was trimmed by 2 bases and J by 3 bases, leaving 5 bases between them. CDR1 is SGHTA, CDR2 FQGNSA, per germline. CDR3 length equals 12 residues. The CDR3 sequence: CASSLSGYEQYF. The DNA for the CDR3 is TGTGCCAGCAGCTTATCGGGCTACGAGCAGTACTTC.

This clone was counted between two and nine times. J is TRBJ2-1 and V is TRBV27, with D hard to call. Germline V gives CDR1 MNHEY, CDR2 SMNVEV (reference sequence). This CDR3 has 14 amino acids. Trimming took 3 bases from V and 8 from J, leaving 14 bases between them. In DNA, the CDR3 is TGTGCCAGCAGTTTGATTGTCCGGTTCCATGAGCAGTTCTTC. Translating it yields CASSLIVRFHEQFF.

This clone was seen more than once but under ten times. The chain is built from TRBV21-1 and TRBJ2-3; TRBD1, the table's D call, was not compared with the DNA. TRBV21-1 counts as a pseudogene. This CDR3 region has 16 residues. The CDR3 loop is CASSKAWDRGTDTQYF. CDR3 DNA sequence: TGTGCCAGCAGCAAAGCGTGGGACAGGGGAACAGATACGCAGTATTTT.

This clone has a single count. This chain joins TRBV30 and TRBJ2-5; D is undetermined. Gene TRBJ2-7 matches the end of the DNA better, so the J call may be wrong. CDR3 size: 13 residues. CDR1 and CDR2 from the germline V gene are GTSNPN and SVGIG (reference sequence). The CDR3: CAWNFGVSYEQYF. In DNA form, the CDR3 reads TGTGCCTGGAACTTTGGGGTATCCTACGAGCAGTACTTC.

The DNA for the CDR3 is TGTGCCAGCAGCGCATTTTCCGGAGAGACCCAGTACTTC. Its protein is CASSAFSGETQYF. V usage is TRBV9 and J usage is TRBJ2-5, with D uncertain. Germline-derived CDR1 and CDR2 are SGDLS and YYNGEE. Trimming stripped 3 bases from V and 4 bases from J, with 10 bases between. CDR3 length equals 13 residues.

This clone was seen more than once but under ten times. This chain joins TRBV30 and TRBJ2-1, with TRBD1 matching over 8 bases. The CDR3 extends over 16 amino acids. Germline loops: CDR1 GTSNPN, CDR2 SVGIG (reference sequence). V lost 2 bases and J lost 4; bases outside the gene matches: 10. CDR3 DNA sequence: TGTGCCTGGAGTACCAACCGGGACAGGACTTACAATGAGCAGTTCTTC. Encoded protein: CAWSTNRDRTYNEQFF.

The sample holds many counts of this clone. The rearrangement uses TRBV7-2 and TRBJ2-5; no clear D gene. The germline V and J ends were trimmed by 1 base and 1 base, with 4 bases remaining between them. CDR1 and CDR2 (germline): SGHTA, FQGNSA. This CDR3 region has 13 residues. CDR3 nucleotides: TGTGCCAGCAGCTTAGTGATCCAAGAGACCCAGTACTTC. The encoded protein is CASSLVIQETQYF.

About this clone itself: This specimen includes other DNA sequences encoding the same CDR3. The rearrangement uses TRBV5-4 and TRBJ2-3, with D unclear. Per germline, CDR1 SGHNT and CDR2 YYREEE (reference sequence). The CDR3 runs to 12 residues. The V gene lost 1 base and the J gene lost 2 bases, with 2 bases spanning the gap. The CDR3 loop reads CASSLSTDTQYF. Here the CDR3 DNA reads TGTGCCAGCAGCTTGTCCACAGATACGCAGTATTTT.